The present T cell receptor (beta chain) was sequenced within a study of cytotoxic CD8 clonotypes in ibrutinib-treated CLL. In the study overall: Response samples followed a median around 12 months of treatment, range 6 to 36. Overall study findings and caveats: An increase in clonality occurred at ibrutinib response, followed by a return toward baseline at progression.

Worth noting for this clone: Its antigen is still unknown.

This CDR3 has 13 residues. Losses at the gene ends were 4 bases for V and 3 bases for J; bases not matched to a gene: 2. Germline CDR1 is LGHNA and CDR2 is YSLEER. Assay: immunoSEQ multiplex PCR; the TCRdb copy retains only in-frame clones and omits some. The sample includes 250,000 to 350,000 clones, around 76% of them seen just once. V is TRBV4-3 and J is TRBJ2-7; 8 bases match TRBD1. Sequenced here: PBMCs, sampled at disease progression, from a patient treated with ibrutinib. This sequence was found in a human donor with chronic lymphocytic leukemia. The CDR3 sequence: CASSLGTGYEQYF. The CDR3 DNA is TGCGCCAGCAGCCTTGGGACAGGCTACGAGCAGTACTTC.